These 10 T cell receptor beta chains originate from one sample sequenced in a study of response to subunit inactivated influenza vaccine. TCRdb reanalysed the RT-PCR reads using MiXCR and keeps one entry per CDR3 protein. The sample shows about 780,000 distinct CDR3 sequences, about a fifth of them seen only once. Specimen: PBMCs from blood, collected about 5 days after vaccination. Receptors originate from a man between 50 and 59 years old who received an inactivated influenza vaccine.

This clonotype was seen a few times. The chain links TRBV28 to TRBJ2-3; 8 positions agree with TRBD1. With V trimmed by 7 bases and J by 3 bases, 3 bases remained unmatched. The CDR3 extends over 13 amino acids. Germline-derived CDR1 and CDR2 are MDHEN and SYDVKM. The chain's CDR3 is CASKDRVTDTQYF. The CDR3 coding sequence is TGTGCCAGCAAGGACAGGGTAACAGATACGCAGTATTTT.

The chain employs TRBV14 and TRBJ2-7, with TRBD2 identical over 10 bases. V dropped 4 bases and J dropped 5; count of bases not matched to a gene: 8. The CDR3 is 15 amino acids. CDR1 SGHDN and CDR2 FVKESK come from the germline V gene. CDR3 protein: CASSLSGRATHEQYF. CDR3 DNA: TGTGCCAGCAGCCTGAGCGGGAGGGCGACCCACGAGCAGTACTTC.

The V gene is TRBV11-2, the J gene TRBJ2-1; D gene ambiguous. Germline V gene sequence: CDR1 SGHAT, CDR2 FQNNGV. V lost 0 bases and J 0 bases, leaving 12 bases between the germline ends. The CDR3 is made up of 17 amino acids. CDR3 DNA: TGTGCCAGCAGCTTAGAAATAGCAGCGAGCTCCTACAATGAGCAGTTCTTC. This codes for CASSLEIAASSYNEQFF.

This rearrangement joins TRBV20-1 to TRBJ2-7; 9 bases map to TRBD1. The V gene's germline CDR1 is DFQATT and CDR2 SNEGSKA (reference sequence). After removal of 0 bases from V and 0 bases from J, the junction contained 12 bases not matched to a gene. CDR3 length: 18 residues. The CDR3 nucleotides are TGCAGTGCTAGAGATCCCACCACCGGGACAGGGCGCTCCTACGAGCAGTACTTC. Amino acids: CSARDPTTGTGRSYEQYF.

This clonotype has a handful of counts. The V gene is TRBV24-1, the J gene TRBJ2-1; TRBD1 matches at 8 bases. With 4 bases clipped from V and 5 bases from J, the junction kept 6 bases outside the gene matches. Germline-derived CDR1 and CDR2 are KGHDR and SFDVKD. The CDR3 runs to 15 residues. The chain's CDR3 is CATSERQGSHNEQFF. The CDR3 bases are TGTGCCACCAGTGAACGACAGGGGTCCCACAATGAGCAGTTCTTC.

The chain has TRBV12-3 or TRBV12-4 and TRBJ2-2; 8 nucleotides line up with TRBD2. V was clipped by 5 bases and J by 7 bases; unmatched bases: 9. The CDR3 loop spans 15 amino acids. The CDR3 region is CASSRRGALGGELFF. CDR3 DNA: TGTGCCAGCAGTCGGCGGGGGGCCCTCGGCGGGGAGCTGTTTTTT.

This clonotype has ten or more counts. V gene TRBV3-1 combines with J gene TRBJ1-1, with D hard to call. The CDR3 runs to 13 residues. In germline, CDR1 is LGHDT, CDR2 YNNKEL (reference sequence). Trimming shortened V by 1 base and J by 0 bases, and 3 bases separated the two germline ends. The chain's CDR3 is CASSQALNTEAFF. CDR3 DNA: TGTGCCAGCAGCCAAGCCCTGAACACTGAAGCTTTCTTT.

This clonotype occurred many times. The chain couples TRBV4-2 to TRBJ2-3; D assignment may be TRBD1 or TRBD2 (5 bases each). Per the germline V gene, CDR1 is LGHNA and CDR2 is YNFKEQ. Trimming took off 3 bases at V and 3 bases at J, with 13 bases between the two ends. The CDR3 length is 15 residues. This chain's CDR3 is CASSQWQGVTDTQYF. DNA of the CDR3: TGTGCCAGCAGCCAGTGGCAGGGAGTAACAGATACGCAGTATTTT.

In this sample, this clonotype turned up a few times. The rearrangement joins TRBV4-3 to TRBJ2-3; D is ambiguous. Germline V gene data show CDR1 as LGHNA and CDR2 as YSLEER. V was shortened by 0 bases and J by 6 bases, with 10 bases between the two germline ends. This CDR3 has 14 residues. CDR3 in amino acids: CASSQDVGIDTQYF. For the CDR3, the DNA is TGCGCCAGCAGCCAAGATGTGGGAATTGATACGCAGTATTTT.

In this sample, this clonotype turned up a few times. The J gene is TRBJ1-1, the V gene TRBV20-1, with D perhaps TRBD1 (5 bases). The length of the CDR3 is 15 residues. Trimming pared 0 bases from V and 6 bases from J, leaving 17 bases between. The V gene's germline CDR1 is DFQATT and CDR2 SNEGSKA (reference sequence). The CDR3 sequence is CSARDSGRGRAEAFF. The CDR3 bases are TGCAGTGCTAGAGATAGCGGGAGGGGTAGAGCTGAAGCTTTCTTT.